This T cell receptor (beta chain) was documented in a study of shared clonotypes between healthy human individuals. For the study at large: CD4 naive cells filled three plates per donor, CD4 memory three, CD8 naive two and CD8 memory one. Overall study results and limits: Between a few donors, naive CD4 clonotypes were shared at a level of about 5%. Compared with clonotypes that all four donors shared, non-shared clonotypes had lower generation probabilities.

All of the donors resided in Nashville, Tennessee, and each was a Caucasian adult. Here immunoSEQ multiplex PCR was the method, and the copy in TCRdb shows in-frame clones only, minus some. Of 1 million to 1.3 million clones listed, 70% to 80% are singletons. The germline V gene encodes CDR1 LGHNA and CDR2 YNFKEQ. Between the trimmed V and J ends, which lost 2 bases and 0 bases, there was a span of 13 bases. The CDR3 consists of 16 residues. A note on this clone: Its antigen remains unidentified.

This TCR was sampled from a man younger than 35 in good health. Some clones in this sample may be carry-over from other donors' samples. The chain carries TRBV4-2 and TRBJ1-2; D unresolved. Material: memory CD4+ T cells from PBMCs. Sample subset: CD45RA-negative fraction. Here the CDR3 reads CASSQSTYSSNYGYTF. CDR3 coding DNA: TGTGCCAGCAGCCAATCCACCTACAGCTCTAACTATGGCTACACCTTC.